Below, 29 T cell receptor beta chains from the same sample are listed, as sequenced in a study of human T cells and chemical hapten exposure. Time point of the sample: healthy volunteer bleed at 2 weeks. Unfractionated whole blood was the source from which total RNA was extracted. TCRdb reprocessed the RACE reads via MiXCR and lists one record per CDR3 protein. The table records 130,000 or so distinct CDR3 sequences, around 8.3% of them present only once. Source material: whole blood. These receptors all stem from a male donor in good health. Some clones in this sample may be carry-over from other donors' samples.

This clonotype was picked up many times. The CDR3 DNA follows: TGTGCCAGCAGCTCCGCCCTCGGACAGGGGGATGAAAAACTGTTTTTT. Its translation: CASSSALGQGDEKLFF. The chain uses TRBV11-2 and TRBJ1-4, with 10 bases fitting TRBD1. CDR3 length equals 16 residues. Germline lookup yields CDR1 SGHAT and CDR2 FQNNGV. The J segment lost 6 bases and the V segment lost 4 bases, leaving 8 bases of the junction unmatched. The whole variable domain, filled in from reference TRBV11-2 and TRBJ1-4, reads EAGVAQSPRYKIIEKRQSVAFWCNPISGHATLYWYQQILGQGPKLLIQFQNNGVVDDSQLPKDRFSAERLKGVDSTLKIQPAKLEDSAVYLCASSSALGQGDEKLFFGSGTQLSVL.

V gene TRBV18 combines with J gene TRBJ2-7; tentative D call: TRBD1 (6 bases). CDR3 length: 17 amino acids. V was pared by 3 bases and J by 0 bases, with 18 bases between. Germline values: CDR1 KGHSH, CDR2 LQKENI. The DNA of the CDR3 is TGTGCCAGCTCACCTTCCGAACAGGGTGCGAGCTCCTACGAGCAGTACTTC. Translating it yields CASSPSEQGASSYEQYF.

This chain connects TRBV9 to TRBJ2-7; D might be TRBD1 (6 bases). The CDR3 spans 15 residues. Trimming shortened V by 5 bases and J by 4 bases, and 19 bases separated the two germline ends. Germline CDR1 reads SGDLS; CDR2 reads YYNGEE. The CDR3 bases are TGTGCCAGCAGTGCGGGCCAGGGGAGATTTTACGAGCAGTACTTC. Translation: CASSAGQGRFYEQYF.

This chain joins TRBV29-1 and TRBJ2-7; D is unclear. V was clipped by 0 bases and J by 3 bases, with 9 bases between them. The CDR3 spans 13 residues. Germline values: CDR1 SQVTM, CDR2 ANQGSEA. This CDR3 reads CSVEDAEDYEQYF. CDR3 DNA sequence: TGCAGCGTTGAAGACGCAGAGGACTACGAGCAGTACTTC.

This clonotype has more than one count but fewer than ten. The rearrangement uses TRBV7-2 and TRBJ1-6; perhaps TRBD1 as D (6 bases). This CDR3 contains 15 residues. CDR1 SGHTA and CDR2 FQGNSA come from the germline V gene. V lost 1 base and J lost 12, with 16 bases in between. The CDR3 DNA is TGTGCCAGCAGCTTAGTTGAGAGGGGGGGGCAACCCCTCCACTTT. Its translation: CASSLVERGGQPLHF. The full variable domain, rest sourced from reference TRBV7-2 and TRBJ1-6, is GAGVSQSPSNKVTEKGKDVELRCDPISGHTALYWYRQSLGQGLEFLIYFQGNSAPDKSGLPSDRFSAERTGGSVSTLTIQRTQQEDSAVYLCASSLVERGGQPLHFGNGTRLTVT.

This clonotype appeared many times. V gene TRBV7-2 combines with J gene TRBJ2-3; 9 nucleotides line up with TRBD2. J gave up 4 bases and V 7 bases, and 6 bases lay outside the gene matches. In germline, CDR1 is SGHTA, CDR2 FQGNSA. This CDR3 contains 14 residues. The CDR3: CASTVSGSADTQYF. The CDR3 bases are TGTGCCAGCACCGTTAGCGGGAGCGCAGATACGCAGTATTTT.

This chain links TRBV20-1 with TRBJ2-1; 8 nucleotides align to TRBD2. The junction had 19 bases not matched to a gene; V was cut back by 0 bases and J by 6 bases. Germline values: CDR1 DFQATT, CDR2 SNEGSKA (reference sequence). The CDR3 runs 19 residues. The chain's CDR3 is CSAREHSLGRTSFTNEQFF. The CDR3 coding sequence is TGCAGTGCTAGAGAACATTCGCTCGGTAGGACTAGCTTTACCAATGAGCAGTTCTTC.

This clonotype was seen many times. The chain joins TRBV7-9 to TRBJ2-1; D is ambiguous. The CDR3 loop spans 18 amino acids. The germline CDR1 and CDR2 sequences are SEHNR and FQNEAQ (reference sequence). With 3 bases removed from V and 0 bases from J, the gap between germline ends came to 18 bases. CDR3 in DNA: TGTGCCAGCAGCTTCCACCGCTTTAGCAGGAGCTCCTACAATGAGCAGTTCTTC. Residues: CASSFHRFSRSSYNEQFF.

At least ten counts were recorded for this clonotype. The chain couples TRBV7-2 to TRBJ2-2; 9 positions match TRBD2. The V segment lost 5 bases and the J segment 4 bases; nucleotides outside the gene matches: 5. The V gene's germline CDR1 is SGHTA and CDR2 FQGNSA. This CDR3 contains 15 residues. Here the CDR3 DNA reads TGTGCCAGCAGCGCCCGACTAGCGGTCACCGGGGAGCTGTTTTTT. Translating gives CASSARLAVTGELFF.

This clonotype was detected only a few times. The chain uses TRBV2 and TRBJ2-3, with 11 bases identical to TRBD2. The CDR3 is 15 residues long. V dropped 3 bases and J dropped 2; count of bases not matched to a gene: 1. Germline CDR1 and CDR2: SNHLY and FYNNEI. In nucleotides, the CDR3 is TGTGCCAGCAGTGAGGGACTAGCGGCCACAGATACGCAGTATTTT. Encoded protein: CASSEGLAATDTQYF. Full variable domain (outside the CDR3, taken from reference TRBV2 and TRBJ2-3): EPEVTQTPSHQVTQMGQEVILRCVPISNHLYFYWYRQILGQKVEFLVSFYNNEISEKSEIFDDQFSVERPDGSNFTLKIRSTKLEDSAMYFCASSEGLAATDTQYFGPGTRLTVL.

This clonotype occurred many times. The J gene is TRBJ1-1, the V gene TRBV4-2; 10 positions agree with TRBD1. Per the germline V gene, CDR1 is LGHNA and CDR2 is YNFKEQ. V was pared by 3 bases and J by 4 bases, with 5 bases of the junction left unmatched. The CDR3 extends over 15 amino acids. Written as DNA, the CDR3 is TGTGCCAGCAGCCAGGGGGACAGGGGCAGCACTGAAGCTTTCTTT. This translates into CASSQGDRGSTEAFF.

Many counts were recorded for this clonotype. The V call is TRBV20-1, the J call TRBJ1-6; 7 bases match TRBD1. Losses at the gene ends were 6 bases for V and 6 bases for J; bases not matched to a gene: 11. This CDR3 contains 15 residues. CDR1 DFQATT and CDR2 SNEGSKA come from the germline V gene (reference sequence). This CDR3 reads CSASSGGQFNSPLHF. The DNA for the CDR3 is TGCAGTGCCTCCTCGGGGGGACAGTTTAATTCACCCCTCCACTTT.

The V and J genes are TRBV14 and TRBJ2-7; no clear D gene. The V gene's germline CDR1 is SGHDN and CDR2 FVKESK. This CDR3 has 15 amino acids. Trimming left V 6 bases short and J 3 bases short, with 18 bases between. Here the CDR3 reads CASSSLPRTSYEQYF. The CDR3 DNA is TGTGCCAGCAGTTCCCTACCCCGGACCAGCTACGAGCAGTACTTC.

J is TRBJ1-3 and V is TRBV7-2, with TRBD1 identical over 10 bases. Unmatched junction bases numbered 5, after V lost 5 bases and J lost 1 base. The CDR3 runs to 16 residues. Germline V gene lookup returns CDR1 SGHTA and CDR2 FQGNSA. The CDR3 reads CASSPRDRGSGNTIYF. The CDR3 DNA is TGTGCCAGCAGCCCCCGGGACAGGGGTTCTGGAAACACCATATATTTT.

V and J are TRBV6-5 and TRBJ1-5; a weak D match, TRBD1 (5 bases). This CDR3 region has 13 residues. Germline assignment: CDR1 MNHEY and CDR2 SVGAGI. Trimming pared 5 bases from V and 7 bases from J, leaving 12 bases between. The CDR3 nucleotides read TGTGCCAGCAGTAGGGTGGCAGGGCAGCCCCAGCATTTT. Amino acids: CASSRVAGQPQHF.

The V and J genes are TRBV5-1 and TRBJ2-2, with TRBD2 identical over 12 bases. CDR1 and CDR2 (germline): SGHRS, YFSETQ. V lost 0 bases to trimming and J lost 3 bases; unmatched junction nucleotides: 9. The CDR3 has 19 amino acids. In nucleotides, the CDR3 is TGCGCCAGCAGCTTGGCCCTGACTAGCGGGAGAAGTTACACCGGGGAGCTGTTTTTT. Translating it yields CASSLALTSGRSYTGELFF.

V is TRBV20-1 and J is TRBJ2-5; 7 bases are a match to TRBD2. Germline CDR1 is DFQATT and CDR2 is SNEGSKA (reference sequence). The CDR3 totals 15 residues. V lost 3 bases, J lost 1 base, and 8 bases stayed unmatched. Written as DNA, the CDR3 is TGCAGTGCTAGTTCGGCTAGCGGAGGCCAAGAGACCCAGTACTTC. Protein: CSASSASGGQETQYF.

In this sample, this clonotype turned up a few times. The chain has TRBV7-2 and TRBJ1-6, with D unresolved. There are 12 residues in the CDR3. CDR1 is SGHTA, CDR2 FQGNSA, per germline. The V gene lost 6 bases and the J gene lost 11 bases, with 11 bases spanning the gap. CDR3 in DNA: TGTGCCAGCAGTCAGGATGGGGCACCCCTCCACTTT. It encodes CASSQDGAPLHF.

The chain uses TRBV9 and TRBJ2-5; tentatively, D is TRBD1 (6 bases). Trimming cost V 3 bases and J 2 bases, with 14 bases left between them. Per the germline V gene, CDR1 is SGDLS and CDR2 is YYNGEE. The CDR3 is 15 residues long. The CDR3 DNA reads as TGTGCCAGCAGCGCCCCGGGACAAAAACAAGAGACCCAGTACTTC. It specifies CASSAPGQKQETQYF.

Only a few counts were recorded for this clonotype. This chain connects TRBV19 to TRBJ2-1, with unresolved D. The CDR3 covers 14 residues. The germline CDR1 and CDR2 sequences are LNHDA and SQIVND (reference sequence). V lost 3 bases and J lost 0, with 6 bases in between. The CDR3 coding sequence is TGTGCCAGTAGTATTTCTGGCTCCTACAATGAGCAGTTCTTC. It is translated as CASSISGSYNEQFF.

J is TRBJ1-2 and V is TRBV10-3; 8 bases match TRBD1. J gave up 3 bases and V 8 bases, and 5 bases lay outside the gene matches. CDR1 is ENHRY and CDR2 is SYGVKD in the germline V gene. The CDR3 is 13 amino acids. CDR3 in amino acids: CAISDRDDYGYTF. The CDR3 nucleotides read TGTGCCATCTCGGACAGGGACGACTATGGCTACACCTTC.

This clonotype was counted between two and nine times. The V gene is TRBV5-6, the J gene TRBJ2-6; D uncertain. Per germline, CDR1 SGHDT and CDR2 YYEEEE. Trimming took off 0 bases at V and 1 base at J, with 14 bases between the two ends. The CDR3 is 18 residues long. CDR3 DNA sequence: TGTGCCAGCAGCTTGGTTACTCCCCCTTCGTCTGGGGCCAACGTCCTGACTTTC. Encoded protein: CASSLVTPPSSGANVLTF.

This clonotype turned up a few times. This rearrangement joins TRBV11-2 to TRBJ1-2; TRBD1 matches 10 bases. V gave up 5 bases and J gave up 3 bases; unmatched junction bases: 12. The CDR3 is 17 residues long. CDR1 is SGHAT and CDR2 is FQNNGV in the germline V gene. The CDR3 DNA reads TGTGCCAGCAGCCCAAGCCCTCCCGGACAGGGGGACTATGGCTACACCTTC. Translation: CASSPSPPGQGDYGYTF.

The chain links TRBV29-1 to TRBJ1-1; D unclear. This CDR3 contains 12 residues. Per the germline V gene, CDR1 is SQVTM and CDR2 is ANQGSEA. Trimming took 4 bases from V and 1 from J, leaving 7 bases between them. CDR3 sequence (DNA): TGCAGCGTTGCCCTCCAGAACACTGAAGCTTTCTTT. This encodes CSVALQNTEAFF.

There are many counts of this clonotype. V usage is TRBV5-1 and J usage is TRBJ1-6, with 7 bases aligning to TRBD1. This CDR3 is 15 amino acids long. V was pared by 0 bases and J by 8 bases, with 5 bases of the junction left unmatched. Per the germline V gene, CDR1 is SGHRS and CDR2 is YFSETQ. This CDR3 reads CASSLADRDYSPLHF. The CDR3 coding sequence is TGCGCCAGCAGCTTGGCCGACAGGGATTATTCACCCCTCCACTTT.

Turning to this clonotype: At one of its ends the junction is not consistent with the germline gene, which may arise from a read error. V gene TRBV7-9 combines with J gene TRBJ1-1; 7 bases fit TRBD1. CDR3 length: 18 residues. Germline assignment: CDR1 SEHNR and CDR2 FQNEAQ (reference sequence). CDR3 DNA sequence: TGTGTCAGCAGCTTTTACGGAGGGGGCCCTGGCCCGAGCACTGAAGCTTTCTTT. The encoded protein is CVSSFYGGGPGPSTEAFF.

This clonotype was picked up a small number of times. The CDR3 loop reads CASSPVLTYEQYF. The CDR3 DNA sequence: TGTGCCAGCAGCCCGGTCTTGACCTACGAGCAGTACTTC. The chain joins TRBV5-8 to TRBJ2-7; D call uncertain. V lost 4 bases and J lost 2, with 10 bases in between. The CDR3 extends over 13 amino acids. Per germline, CDR1 SGHTS and CDR2 YDEGEE.

This clonotype was detected a few times. The V call is TRBV5-1, the J call TRBJ1-1; D ambiguous. With 0 bases removed from V and 7 bases from J, the gap between germline ends came to 7 bases. This CDR3 has 12 residues. Germline V gene sequence: CDR1 SGHRS, CDR2 YFSETQ. CDR3 protein: CASSLDLGEAFF. The CDR3 DNA is TGCGCCAGCAGCTTGGACCTTGGTGAAGCTTTCTTT.

A remark on this clonotype: One end of the junction varies from germline; a read error may be responsible. The gene calls are TRBV5-1 and TRBJ2-2, with TRBD1 as a possible D gene (6 bases). The CDR3 totals 17 residues. Germline loops: CDR1 SGHRS, CDR2 YFSETQ. This chain's CDR3 is CASSPDRTDRDTWELFF. Written as DNA, the CDR3 is TGCGCCAGCAGCCCGGACCGGACAGATAGGGACACCTGGGAGCTGTTTTTT.